This is a list of T cell receptor beta chains from one sample in a study of post-analysis software for immune sequencing data. MiXCR, run by TCRdb on the PCR reads, gives a single entry per CDR3 protein. Of approximately 690,000 distinct CDR3 sequences listed, approximately 59% are singletons. The source material was blood. All receptors derive from a girl aged 2 to 10 with multiple sclerosis. CDR3s include the opening cysteine and the closing phenylalanine or tryptophan. The D gene is left open where the match is weak. Clone size is given for some rows only: seen once, a few or many times, or a class if the clone is expanded.

TRBJ1-1 - - TRBV29-1 TGCAGCTTAACAGACAAGTACACTGAAGCTTTCTTT CSLTDKYTEAFF
TRBJ2-4 - TRBD1 TRBV5-1 TGCGCCAGTACAGGGGAGAGGGGCTTAGCCAAAAACATTCAGTACTTC CASTGERGLAKNIQYF
TRBJ1-4 - - TRBV6-6 TGTGCCAGCAGTGCAAATGAAAAACTGTTTTTT CASSANEKLFF
TRBJ2-4 - - TRBV11-2 TGTGCCAGCAGCTTAGTGCTCGGGGTTGATTATCGAGCCCAAAACATTCAGTACTTC CASSLVLGVDYRAQNIQYF
TRBJ1-2 few TRBD1 TRBV29-1 TGCAGCTCTCAAGACAGGGACAATGGCTACACCTTC CSSQDRDNGYTF
TRBJ2-7 few TRBD1 TRBV12-3/TRBV12-4 TGTGCCAGCAGTAAGACAGGGGTGGACGAGCAGTACTTC CASSKTGVDEQYF
TRBJ2-1 - - TRBV4-1 TGCGCCAGCAGCCCGAGTGAGTCCGGCAATGAGCAGTTCTTC CASSPSESGNEQFF
TRBJ2-1 - - TRBV6-2/TRBV6-3 TGTGCCAGCAGCCGGGACGCCGTAAAGGAGCAGTTCTTC CASSRDAVKEQFF
TRBJ1-1 few - TRBV28 TGTGCCAGCAGTTTTAACAGACAGAACACTGAAGCTTTCTTT CASSFNRQNTEAFF
TRBJ2-2 - - TRBV5-1 TGCGCCAGCAGCTTGTTTCTCGGTAACACCGGGGAGCTGTTTTTT CASSLFLGNTGELFF
TRBJ2-3 few TRBD2 TRBV7-2 TGTGCCAGCAGCTTAGGGGGGACTAGCGGACTCACAGATACGCAGTATTTT CASSLGGTSGLTDTQYF
TRBJ2-3 - TRBD2 TRBV20-1 TGCAGTGCTGTCCCCCTTGGAGGAGCGGGATTGACAGATACGCAGTATTTT CSAVPLGGAGLTDTQYF
TRBJ2-1 - TRBD1 TRBV6-5 TGTGCCAGCACCGGGACAGGGGGAGGTGAGCAGTTCTTC CASTGTGGGEQFF
TRBJ2-1 - - TRBV6-2/TRBV6-3 TGTGCCAGCAGTTACTCATCTCCCTTCTCCTACAATGAGCAGTTCTTC CASSYSSPFSYNEQFF
TRBJ2-7 - - TRBV27 TGTGCCAGCAGTCCCCACCACTACAGACAGGAGGGCTACGAGCAGTACTTC CASSPHHYRQEGYEQYF
TRBJ2-7 - TRBD2 TRBV6-1 TGTGCCAGCAGTTTTTCCCCCGGGACTAGGAGCTACGAGCAGTACTTC CASSFSPGTRSYEQYF
TRBJ2-5 - - TRBV5-1 TGCGCCAGTGGCCACCAAGAGACCCAGTACTTC CASGHQETQYF
TRBJ2-1 - - TRBV29-1 TGCAGCGCCGATGGGATGTCCCTTTCCTACAATGAGCAGTTCTTC CSADGMSLSYNEQFF
TRBJ2-7 - - TRBV20-1 TGCAGTGCTAGACTTAGCGGAGCTAATTACGAGCAGTACTTC CSARLSGANYEQYF
TRBJ2-1 - - TRBV7-2 TGTGCCAGCAGCTCTGTTACCCTGAATGAGCGGTTCTTC CASSSVTLNERFF
TRBJ2-1 few - TRBV4-2 TGTGCCAGCAGCCAAGGCGAGGGGGGGGACAATGAGCAGTTCTTC CASSQGEGGDNEQFF
TRBJ2-1 - - TRBV12-3/TRBV12-4 TGTGCCAGCAGTTTAGGGGCGGGCGGAGAGTACAATGAGCAGTTCTTC CASSLGAGGEYNEQFF
TRBJ1-2 - - TRBV4-3 TGCGCCAGCAGCCCCCACTTGGACTATGGCTACACCTTC CASSPHLDYGYTF
TRBJ2-5 few - TRBV7-9 TGTGCCAGCAGCCCCCGCCAGGGAAAGATTCAAGAGACCCAGTACTTC CASSPRQGKIQETQYF
TRBJ2-3 - - TRBV7-9 TGTGCCAGCGCGGTCGACAGCGTCTCTAGCACAGATACGCAGTATTTT CASAVDSVSSTDTQYF
TRBJ2-5 - - TRBV5-1 TGCGCCAGCAGCTTGGACCAGCGCCAGACCCAGTACTTC CASSLDQRQTQYF
TRBJ1-2 - TRBD1 TRBV10-3 TGTGCCATCAGCGCTGACAGGGACTATGGCTACACCTTC CAISADRDYGYTF
TRBJ1-1 - - TRBV11-2 TGTGCCAGCAGCTTAGATCCCAGGGTGGGGGGTATGAACACTGAAGCTTTCTTT CASSLDPRVGGMNTEAFF
TRBJ1-2 - TRBD1 TRBV5-1 TGCGCCAGCAGCCACGGACAGGGTCGGGGCTACACCTTC CASSHGQGRGYTF
TRBJ2-1 - TRBD2 TRBV12-3/TRBV12-4 TGTGCCAGCAGTCCAACAACTAGCGGGGCCCAAGAGACCCAGTTCTTC CASSPTTSGAQETQFF
TRBJ2-2 - - TRBV19 TGTGCCCTTAGAGGGGCGAACACCGGGGAGCTGTTTTTT CALRGANTGELFF
TRBJ2-6 - - TRBV5-1 TGCGCCAGCAGCTTTTGGTCGCGTACGGACGATGGGGCCAACGTCCTGACTTTC CASSFWSRTDDGANVLTF
TRBJ2-1 - - TRBV5-1 TGCGCCAGCAGCTTGTTCAGTGGTTGGGAGCAGTTCTTC CASSLFSGWEQFF
TRBJ1-1 - - TRBV20-1 TGCAGTGCCCTATACCCGGAGTACGCTGAAGCTTTCTTT CSALYPEYAEAFF
TRBJ1-6 - - TRBV7-9 TGTGCCAGCAGCTTAGCGTATAATTCACCCCTCCACTTT CASSLAYNSPLHF
TRBJ1-4 - - TRBV7-9 TGTGCCAGCAGCTTTAATGACCGCTTAGGAACTAATGAAAAACTGTTTTTT CASSFNDRLGTNEKLFF
TRBJ2-3 - TRBD1 TRBV12-3/TRBV12-4 TGTGCCAGCAGCCCGCTCGGGACAGGGTTCACAGATACGCAGTATTTT CASSPLGTGFTDTQYF
TRBJ2-1 - - TRBV6-2/TRBV6-3 TGTGCCAGCAGTTACTCAACTGGGGTAGAGATCAATGAGCAGTTCTTC CASSYSTGVEINEQFF
TRBJ2-1 few - TRBV11-2 TGTGCCAGCAGCCGAGGGATTACCTCATACAATGAGCAGTTCTTC CASSRGITSYNEQFF
TRBJ1-5 - - TRBV12-3/TRBV12-4 TGTGCCAGCAGTACCCCCAGTCAGCCCCAGCATTTT CASSTPSQPQHF
TRBJ1-1 - - TRBV29-1 TGCAGCGCCCGAGGGACGGGGTTGAACACTGAAGCTTTCTTT CSARGTGLNTEAFF
TRBJ1-1 - - TRBV20-1 TGCAGCGCTAGAGGTTGGGGGGAGATCACTGAAGCTTTCTTT CSARGWGEITEAFF
TRBJ2-1 - TRBD2 TRBV20-1 TGCAGTGCTAGAGAGGGCGGGGGGCTCTTGTTCTTC CSAREGGGLLFF
TRBJ1-2 - - TRBV12-3/TRBV12-4 TGTGCCAGCAGCCCCAATCAGTCCCCTGGCTATGGCTACACCTTC CASSPNQSPGYGYTF
TRBJ2-7 few TRBD2 TRBV27 TGTGCCAGCAGTTCCCTTTGGACTGGCGGGAGCTACGAGCAGTACTTC CASSSLWTGGSYEQYF
TRBJ2-7 - TRBD2 TRBV20-1 TGCAGTGCTCTCCCTCTCGGCGGGAGCTCCTACGAGCAGTACTTC CSALPLGGSSYEQYF
TRBJ2-1 - - TRBV5-1 TGCGCCAGCAGTAGCGACGAGGATGAGCAGTTCTTC CASSSDEDEQFF
TRBJ2-5 - TRBD1 TRBV12-3/TRBV12-4 TGTGCCAGCAGCCCCGGGACAGGGTGGGGGACCCAGTACTTC CASSPGTGWGTQYF
TRBJ1-1 - - TRBV6-2/TRBV6-3 TGTGCCAGCAGTCCACCGACTACTGAAGCTTTCTTT CASSPPTTEAFF
TRBJ2-7 - TRBD1 TRBV10-1 TGCGCCAGCAGTGATTCCGGGACAGGCCACGAGCAGTACTTC CASSDSGTGHEQYF
TRBJ1-2 - - TRBV27 TGTGCCAGCAGTTCCTCCCCACAGGGCCACTATGGCTACACCTTC CASSSSPQGHYGYTF
TRBJ2-7 few TRBD1 TRBV7-9 TGTGCCAGCAGCTACGAGGGGGCGGCCTACGAGCAGTACTTC CASSYEGAAYEQYF
TRBJ2-7 - TRBD1 TRBV27 TGTGCCAGCAGTTTATCGGACAGGGGCTACGAGCAGTACTTC CASSLSDRGYEQYF
TRBJ1-5 - - TRBV7-6 TGTGCCAGCAGCTTCATTAGGATACGTCAGCCCCAGCATTTT CASSFIRIRQPQHF
TRBJ1-2 once TRBD1 TRBV7-9 TGTGCCAGCAGCTTAGGAGGACAGGGGGCGGAAGGCTACACCTTC CASSLGGQGAEGYTF
TRBJ2-7 few - TRBV29-1 TGCAGCGTTGGACAGGAGACCTACGAGCAGTACTTC CSVGQETYEQYF
TRBJ2-1 once TRBD2 TRBV30 TGTGCCTGGAGTGTACTAGCGGGAGGGCCGAGCAATGAGCAGTTCTTC CAWSVLAGGPSNEQFF
TRBJ1-1 - - TRBV4-3 TGCGCCAGCAGCCAAGTGGGCGGGACCTACACTGAAGCTTTCTTT CASSQVGGTYTEAFF
TRBJ2-7 - TRBD2 TRBV7-6 TGTGCCAGCAGCTTAGGGGGGGGGTGGCTAGGCGACGAGCAGTACTTC CASSLGGGWLGDEQYF